Below are 2 T cell receptor beta chains sequenced from a single sample in a study of cytomegalovirus exposure and HLA in healthy donors. PCR employed 60 Vbeta and 13 Jbeta primers. Method: immunoSEQ multiplex PCR; TCRdb's copy keeps in-frame clones and lacks some. The data contain about 150,000 clones, 65% to 80% of them seen just once; the ten biggest clones take up 3% to 3.5%. The sequenced material came from PBMCs. These receptors were obtained from a man between 35 and 55 years old in good health and CMV-seronegative.

The CDR3, as DNA: TGTGCCAGCAGTTACCAGGGACAAGAGACCCAGTACTTC. This encodes CASSYQGQETQYF. V and J are TRBV6-5 and TRBJ2-5; possible D gene TRBD1, 5 bases. Germline CDR1 reads MNHEY; CDR2 reads SVGAGI. V lost 2 bases and J lost 2, with 6 bases in between. The CDR3 is 13 amino acids.

V gene TRBV6-5 combines with J gene TRBJ2-1; D is perhaps TRBD1 (5 bases). The CDR3 length is 15 residues. Germline assignment: CDR1 MNHEY and CDR2 SVGAGI. V was clipped by 2 bases and J by 0 bases, with 8 bases between them. The CDR3 reads CASSYGALSYNEQFF. In DNA form, the CDR3 reads TGTGCCAGCAGTTACGGGGCTCTCTCCTACAATGAGCAGTTCTTC.